This T cell receptor beta chain comes out of a study of T cell changes during pregnancy in multiple sclerosis. The repertoire was sequenced with immunoSEQ multiplex PCR; TCRdb's copy has only in-frame clones and lacks some. The table has roughly 39,000 clones, about 91% seen once. The J segment lost 4 bases and the V segment lost 3 bases, leaving 5 bases of the junction unmatched. This CDR3 contains 16 residues. Germline assignment: CDR1 MDHEN and CDR2 SYDVKM. V is TRBV28 and J is TRBJ2-7; 14 nucleotides agree with TRBD2. The specimen was CD8+ T cells from peripheral blood mononuclear cells, collected after pregnancy. This TCR was sampled from a female donor with multiple sclerosis, enrolled in a pregnancy study. The DNA for the CDR3 is TGTGCCAGCAGTTTGAGCGGGACTAGCGGGAGTTACGAGCAGTACTTC. As protein: CASSLSGTSGSYEQYF.